The 2 T cell receptor beta chains listed next were all sequenced from one sample in a study of blood T cell repertoires in COVID-19. Libraries were prepared by immunoSEQ multiplex PCR; TCRdb keeps only in-frame clonotypes and omits some of them. Found here are about 220,000 clones, around 83% of them singletons; the top ten hold about 5%. Sequencing used peripheral blood. Every receptor here comes from a woman between 70 and 85 years old with COVID-19, enrolled during active disease.

This sequence joins TRBV7-9 and TRBJ2-2; perhaps TRBD2 as D (5 bases). V was shortened by 5 bases and J by 5 bases, with 6 bases between the two germline ends. The CDR3 spans 12 residues. CDR1 is SEHNR and CDR2 is FQNEAQ in the germline V gene (reference sequence). This chain's CDR3 is CASSRTTGELFF. As DNA, the CDR3 is TGTGCCAGCAGCAGGACTACCGGGGAGCTGTTTTTT.

CDR3 nucleotide sequence: TGTGCCAGTAATCCATCGGGAGTGGGGGAGCTGTTTTTT. It translates to CASNPSGVGELFF. The chain links TRBV19 to TRBJ2-2; TRBD2 might be the D (6 bases). Looked up from germline, CDR1 is LNHDA and CDR2 is SQIVND (reference sequence). V was clipped by 7 bases and J by 8 bases, with 14 bases between them. The length of the CDR3 is 13 residues.